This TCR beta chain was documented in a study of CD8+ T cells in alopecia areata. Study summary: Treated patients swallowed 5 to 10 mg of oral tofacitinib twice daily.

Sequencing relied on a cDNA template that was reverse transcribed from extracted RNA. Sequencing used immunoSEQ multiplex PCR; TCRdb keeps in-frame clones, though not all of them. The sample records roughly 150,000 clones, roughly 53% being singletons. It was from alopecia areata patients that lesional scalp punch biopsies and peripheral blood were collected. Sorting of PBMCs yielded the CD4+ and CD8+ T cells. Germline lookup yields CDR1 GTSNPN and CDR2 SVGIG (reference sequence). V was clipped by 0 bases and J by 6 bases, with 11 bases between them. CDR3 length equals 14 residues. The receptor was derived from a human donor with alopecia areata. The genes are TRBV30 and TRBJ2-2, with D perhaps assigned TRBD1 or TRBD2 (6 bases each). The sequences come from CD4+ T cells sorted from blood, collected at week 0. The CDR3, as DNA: TGTGCCTGGAGTGTACAGGGCGGGGCCGGGGAGCTGTTTTTT. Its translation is CAWSVQGGAGELFF.